The 20 T cell receptor beta chains below come from one sample, sequenced in a study of graft-versus-host responses after intestinal transplantation. Responders that carried the CFSE label, about 200,000 of them, were plated with about 200,000 irradiated, violet-dye-labeled stimulator cells. TCRdb's copy holds only in-frame clones and misses some; the assay was immunoSEQ multiplex PCR. The sample lists approximately 12,000 clones; more than 25% were seen once. The source material was alloreactive CD8+ T cells from a mixed lymphocyte reaction culture, sampled before intestinal transplant. The subset denotes: CFSE-low proliferating T cells sorted from roughly six-day pre-transplant mixed lymphocyte reaction (GvH or HvG direction). These receptors were obtained from a human patient who received an intestinal transplant.

This clone ranks as medium-sized. The chain couples TRBV4-1 to TRBJ2-7; D remains ambiguous. Germline V gene lookup returns CDR1 MGHRA and CDR2 YSYEKL. The CDR3 covers 14 residues. The ends were cut back, 1 base at V and 6 bases at J, with 13 bases in the middle. CDR3 DNA: TGCGCCAGCAGCCAAGGGGTTAGTCCCCCCGAGCAGTACTTC. Translated, it gives CASSQGVSPPEQYF.

The CDR3 sequence is CASSPGGGLTGELFF. The CDR3 DNA is TGTGCCAGCAGCCCTGGTGGAGGGCTCACCGGGGAGCTGTTTTTT. This chain uses TRBV5-6 with TRBJ2-2, with a possible D match to TRBD2 (6 bases). This CDR3 contains 15 residues. Trimming took off 4 bases at V and 4 bases at J, with 14 bases between the two ends. Germline lookup yields CDR1 SGHDT and CDR2 YYEEEE.

The chain uses TRBV5-6 and TRBJ2-5, with a weak D call TRBD1 (5 bases). The J call is uncertain, as TRBJ2-7 better fits the DNA end. The CDR3 runs 15 residues. Germline V CDR1 and CDR2: SGHDT, YYEEEE. The CDR3 DNA reads as TGTGCCAGCAGCTTGGGCAGTGACGGACACGACGAGCAGTACTTC. This encodes CASSLGSDGHDEQYF.

The V call is TRBV25-1, the J call TRBJ1-1; D perhaps matches TRBD1 (5 bases). The CDR3 covers 13 residues. V was clipped by 0 bases and J by 10 bases, with 12 bases between them. Germline lookup yields CDR1 MGHDK and CDR2 SYGVNS. The CDR3 here is CASSEYWGTGAFF. The DNA for the CDR3 is TGTGCCAGCAGTGAATATTGGGGGACGGGAGCTTTCTTT.

The V call is TRBV13, the J call TRBJ2-1; D gene ambiguous. The CDR3 sequence is 12 residues long. Deletions cut 1 base from V and 9 bases from J, with 7 bases between. Germline V CDR1 and CDR2: PRHDT, FYEKMQ (reference sequence). In nucleotides, the CDR3 is TGTGCCAGCAGCTTAGTCCGGGTTGAGCAGTTCTTC. It specifies CASSLVRVEQFF.

This clone appeared a few times. The chain recombines TRBV7-9 with TRBJ2-1, with D perhaps matching TRBD1 (5 bases). The CDR3 contains 13 residues. Trimming removed 2 bases at V and 4 bases at J, with 6 bases between. CDR1 is SEHNR, CDR2 FQNEAQ, per germline (reference sequence). The CDR3 protein is CASSLSGYNEQFF. The DNA of the CDR3 is TGTGCCAGCAGCTTATCAGGGTACAATGAGCAGTTCTTC.

The chain employs TRBV28 and TRBJ2-6, with D unclear. Per germline, CDR1 MDHEN and CDR2 SYDVKM. Trimming removed 7 bases from V and 0 bases from J, with 10 bases in between. This CDR3 has 15 residues. The CDR3 here is CASNPASSGANVLTF. CDR3 DNA sequence: TGTGCCAGCAACCCCGCGAGCTCTGGGGCCAACGTCCTGACTTTC.

V and J are TRBV6-6 and TRBJ2-7; D gene ambiguous. The CDR3 sequence is 13 residues long. V gave up 4 bases and J gave up 2 bases, with 9 bases separating them. Germline V gene lookup returns CDR1 MNHNY and CDR2 SVGAGI (reference sequence). CDR3 protein: CASSWAVTYEQYF. The DNA of the CDR3 is TGTGCCAGCAGTTGGGCGGTTACCTACGAGCAGTACTTC.

This chain links TRBV9 with TRBJ2-3, with 7 bases fitting TRBD2. V lost 3 bases to trimming and J lost 4 bases; unmatched junction nucleotides: 11. Germline V gene lookup returns CDR1 SGDLS and CDR2 YYNGEE. The CDR3 totals 16 residues. The DNA of the CDR3 is TGTGCCAGCAGCGCCGGCGGGGGAAGCGGGCCAGATACGCAGTATTTT. It codes for CASSAGGGSGPDTQYF.

The rearrangement links TRBV7-9 to TRBJ2-7; weak D call: TRBD1 (5 bases). V lost 5 bases, J lost 2 bases, and 13 bases lay in between. Per the germline V gene, CDR1 is SEHNR and CDR2 is FQNEAQ (reference sequence). There are 14 residues in the CDR3. The CDR3 bases are TGTGCCAGCAGCCCACCCGACAGTCCCTACGAGCAGTACTTC. Translating it yields CASSPPDSPYEQYF.

In its sample, this clone is medium-sized. V and J are TRBV28 and TRBJ2-4; tentatively, D is TRBD2 (6 bases). The CDR3 extends over 15 amino acids. CDR1 is MDHEN, CDR2 SYDVKM, per germline. V lost 8 bases to trimming and J lost 5 bases, with 19 bases between them. The CDR3 nucleotides read TGTGCCAGCCTTAAAGGGGAGGACGAACAAAACATTCAGTACTTC. Its protein product is CASLKGEDEQNIQYF. The entire variable domain, with the rest obtained from reference TRBV28 and TRBJ2-4, is as follows: DVKVTQSSRYLVKRTGEKVFLECVQDMDHENMFWYRQDPGLGLRLIYFSYDVKMKEKGDIPEGYSVSREKKERFSLILESASTNQTSMYLCASLKGEDEQNIQYFGAGTRLSVL.

This clone is medium-sized (0.01 to 0.1%) within its sample. V is TRBV4-1 and J is TRBJ2-7, with a possible D match to TRBD1 (5 bases). Per the germline V gene, CDR1 is MGHRA and CDR2 is YSYEKL. The germline V and J ends were trimmed by 1 base and 1 base, with 8 bases remaining between them. The CDR3 runs to 14 residues. The CDR3, as DNA: TGCGCCAGCAGCCAAGGCCACAGGTCCTACGAGCAGTACTTC. It specifies CASSQGHRSYEQYF.

The gene calls are TRBV5-1 and TRBJ2-5; 9 bases fit TRBD2. Germline V gene data show CDR1 as SGHRS and CDR2 as YFSETQ. The CDR3 consists of 18 residues. The trim removed 0 bases at V and 5 bases at J, leaving 14 bases unmatched. The CDR3 here is CASSLGVLAGDLTETQYF. In DNA, the CDR3 is TGCGCCAGCAGCTTGGGCGTGTTAGCGGGGGACCTCACCGAGACCCAGTACTTC.

This clone showed up many times. The rearrangement uses TRBV29-1 and TRBJ2-7; TRBD2 matches at 8 bases. The junction had 1 base not matched to a gene; V was cut back by 7 bases and J by 2 bases. This CDR3 is 11 amino acids long. Germline-derived CDR1 and CDR2 are SQVTM and ANQGSEA. The CDR3 nucleotides are TGCAGCGCGGGGGGGGCCTACGAGCAGTACTTC. Amino acids: CSAGGAYEQYF.

The chain joins TRBV7-9 to TRBJ2-3, with TRBD2 matching 8 bases. The V gene end was trimmed by 4 bases and the J gene end by 4 bases; junction bases not matched to a gene: 7. This CDR3 is 15 amino acids long. Germline-derived CDR1 and CDR2 are SEHNR and FQNEAQ (reference sequence). The CDR3 DNA sequence: TGTGCCAGCAGCTCCCTGAGCGGGAGTTCAGATACGCAGTATTTT. Translation: CASSSLSGSSDTQYF.

The V call is TRBV7-3, the J call TRBJ2-1; 12 bases fit TRBD2. This CDR3 is built from 15 residues. The ends lost 2 bases at V and 6 bases at J; junction bases unmatched: 2. CDR1 and CDR2 from the germline V gene are SGHTA and FQGTGA. CDR3 bases: TGTGCCAGCAGCTTACTAGCGGGAGGGCCCAATGAGCAGTTCTTC. Amino acid sequence: CASSLLAGGPNEQFF.

This clone was detected only a few times. The chain has TRBV28 and TRBJ2-7, with 14 bases matching TRBD2. The germline gives CDR1 MDHEN, CDR2 SYDVKM. This CDR3 has 14 residues. V was pared by 6 bases and J by 6 bases, with 4 bases of the junction left unmatched. The CDR3 protein is CASSVGLAGVEQYF. The CDR3 DNA follows: TGTGCCAGCAGCGTGGGACTAGCGGGAGTCGAGCAGTACTTC.

V and J are TRBV30 and TRBJ2-2; D is ambiguous. The CDR3 loop spans 15 amino acids. Germline lookup yields CDR1 GTSNPN and CDR2 SVGIG (reference sequence). Deletions cut 0 bases from V and 0 bases from J, with 8 bases between. The CDR3 reads CAWSVRVTNTGELFF. CDR3 DNA: TGTGCCTGGAGTGTAAGGGTGACGAACACCGGGGAGCTGTTTTTT.

J is TRBJ2-3 and V is TRBV6-4; 10 bases align to TRBD2. The CDR3 is made up of 14 amino acids. V was pared by 6 bases and J by 4 bases, with 4 bases of the junction left unmatched. In germline, CDR1 is MRHNA, CDR2 SNTAGT. The CDR3 DNA reads TGTGCCAGCAGCGCTAGCGGGAGTCCAGATACGCAGTATTTT. Encoded protein: CASSASGSPDTQYF.

Relative to its sample, this clone is medium-sized. The rearrangement uses TRBV4-1 and TRBJ2-1, with TRBD2 identical over 9 bases. This CDR3 is built from 17 residues. The V and J ends lost 0 bases and 2 bases, in that order; junction bases with no gene match: 5. Per the germline V gene, CDR1 is MGHRA and CDR2 is YSYEKL. Here the CDR3 DNA reads TGCGCCAGCAGCCAAGAAGGCGCTAGCGGGGCCTACAATGAGCAGTTCTTC. Translation: CASSQEGASGAYNEQFF.